This entry describes one T cell receptor beta chain. These data originate in a study of blood T cell repertoires in COVID-19. Across the whole study: Spain, Italy and the United States supplied samples that represented acute and convalescent COVID-19.

The repertoire was sequenced with immunoSEQ multiplex PCR; TCRdb's copy has only in-frame clones and lacks some. The data show about 320,000 clones, over 85% seen once. The sequence was collected from a young woman with COVID-19, enrolled during active disease. Material for sequencing was peripheral blood.

DNA for the CDR3: TGTGCCAGCTCACCAACGACAGGGGCCTCCTATTATGGCTACACCTTC. Translating gives CASSPTTGASYYGYTF. This sequence joins TRBV18 and TRBJ1-2, with 8 bases that match TRBD1. The CDR3 consists of 16 residues. Losses at the gene ends were 2 bases for V and 5 bases for J; bases not matched to a gene: 10. The germline CDR1 and CDR2 sequences are KGHSH and LQKENI.